This T cell receptor (beta chain) came from a study of blood T cells in healthy people across ages. The study's findings and limits: Estimates drawn from one million T cells were deemed to understate diversity. Naive CD4+ cells and diversity were both higher in long-lived donors than in aged donors.

On this clonotype itself: Its specificity is not known.

Roughly 10 milliliters was the volume of peripheral blood drawn from each donor. PBMCs, at least 6 million per sample, were isolated. For the second PCR, which ran for roughly 6 to 12 cycles, a sample-barcoded 5' primer and a J-beta primer mix were used. TCRdb analysed the 5' RACE reads with MiXCR anew, one entry per CDR3 protein. The sample holds a few hundred thousand distinct CDR3 sequences, more than 45% seen once. Specimen: blood. The sequence was obtained from a man between 60 and 75 years old in good health.

The CDR3: CSVAGTSGQETQYF. As DNA, the CDR3 is TGCAGCGTTGCCGGGACTAGCGGCCAAGAGACCCAGTACTTC. The chain employs TRBV29-1 and TRBJ2-5; 11 positions match TRBD2. CDR3 size: 14 residues. The germline V gene encodes CDR1 SQVTM and CDR2 ANQGSEA. V trimming: 4 bases; J trimming: 1 base; junction bases outside the gene matches: 2.